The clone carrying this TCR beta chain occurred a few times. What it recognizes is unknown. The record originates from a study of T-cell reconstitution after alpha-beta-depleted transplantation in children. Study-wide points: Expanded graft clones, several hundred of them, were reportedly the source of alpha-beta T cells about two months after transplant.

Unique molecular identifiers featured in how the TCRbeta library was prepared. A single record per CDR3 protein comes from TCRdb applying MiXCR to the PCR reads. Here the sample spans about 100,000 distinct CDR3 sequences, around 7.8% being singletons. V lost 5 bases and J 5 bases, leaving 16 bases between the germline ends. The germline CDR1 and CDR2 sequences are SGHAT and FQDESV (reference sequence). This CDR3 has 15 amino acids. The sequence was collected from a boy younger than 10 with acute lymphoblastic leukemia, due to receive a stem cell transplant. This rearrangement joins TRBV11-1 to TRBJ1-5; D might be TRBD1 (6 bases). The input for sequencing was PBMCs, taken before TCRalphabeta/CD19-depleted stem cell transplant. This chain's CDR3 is CASSRTQGSDQPQHF. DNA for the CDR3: TGTGCCAGCAGCAGGACACAGGGAAGCGATCAGCCCCAGCATTTT.